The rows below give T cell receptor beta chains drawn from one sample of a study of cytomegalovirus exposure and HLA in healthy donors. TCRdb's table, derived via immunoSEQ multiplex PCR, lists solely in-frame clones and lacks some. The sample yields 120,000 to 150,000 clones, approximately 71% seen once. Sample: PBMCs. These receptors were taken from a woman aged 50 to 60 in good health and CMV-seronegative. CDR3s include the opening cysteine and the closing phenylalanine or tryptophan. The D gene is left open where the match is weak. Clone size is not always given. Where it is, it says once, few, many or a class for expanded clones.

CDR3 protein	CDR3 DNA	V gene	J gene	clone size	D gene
CASSGQAGTEAFF	TGTGCCAGTAGTGGACAGGCGGGCACTGAAGCTTTCTTT	TRBV19	TRBJ1-1	-	TRBD1
CASTVTTNEKLFF	TGTGCCAGCACAGTAACAACTAATGAAAAACTGTTTTTT	TRBV7-2	TRBJ1-4	-	-
CATSRDLRGPNNEQFF	TGTGCCACCAGCAGAGATCTGCGGGGGCCGAACAATGAGCAGTTCTTC	TRBV15	TRBJ2-1	-	-
CASSVATGGGAPTEQYF	TGTGCCAGCAGCGTAGCTACGGGCGGGGGGGCCCCGACCGAGCAGTACTTC	TRBV9	TRBJ2-7	-	TRBD2
CASSGRTGGDYEQYF	TGTGCCAGCAGCGGACGGACAGGGGGCGACTACGAGCAGTACTTC	TRBV11-1	TRBJ2-7	-	TRBD1
CASSLEETAYGYTF	TGTGCCAGCAGCTTAGAGGAGACAGCCTATGGCTACACCTTC	TRBV7-9	TRBJ1-2	-	-
CASSSTLDTEAFF	TGTGCCAGCAGCTCGACACTGGACACTGAAGCTTTCTTT	TRBV5-6	TRBJ1-1	-	-
CASSIQGASGELFF	TGCGCCAGCAGCATTCAGGGGGCGAGCGGGGAGCTGTTTTTT	TRBV5-1	TRBJ2-2	-	TRBD1
CASNPTGGGGYGYTF	TGTGCCAGTAACCCGACAGGGGGCGGTGGCTATGGCTACACCTTC	TRBV19	TRBJ1-2	-	TRBD1
CASSLLQVASGNTIYF	TGTGCCAGCAGCTTGTTACAGGTAGCCTCTGGAAACACCATATATTTT	TRBV7-9	TRBJ1-3	-	-
CASSDGGPTDTQYF	TGTGCCAGCAGTGACGGGGGCCCCACAGATACGCAGTATTTT	TRBV6-4	TRBJ2-3	-	-
CASRTGYQGVTQYF	TGTGCCAGTAGAACCGGCTATCAGGGCGTTACGCAGTATTTT	TRBV19	TRBJ2-3	-	-
CASSVGLAGYTDTQYF	TGTGCCAGCAGCGTGGGTTTAGCGGGGTACACAGATACGCAGTATTTT	TRBV7-2	TRBJ2-3	-	TRBD2
CASSSVDRDTGELFF	TGTGCCAGTAGTTCTGTGGACAGGGATACCGGGGAGCTGTTTTTT	TRBV19	TRBJ2-2	-	TRBD1
CAGSLGHPEGNTEAFF	TGTGCCGGCAGCTTAGGGCACCCCGAGGGGAACACTGAAGCTTTCTTT	TRBV7-2	TRBJ1-1	-	-
CASSLAGVISTDTQYF	TGCGCCAGCAGTCTAGCGGGGGTGATTAGCACAGATACGCAGTATTTT	TRBV5-1	TRBJ2-3	-	TRBD2
CASSIQRQASYGYTF	TGTGCCAGTAGTATTCAACGGCAGGCGAGCTATGGCTACACCTTC	TRBV19	TRBJ1-2	-	-
CASGGQEIRPTEAFF	TGTGCCAGTGGGGGACAGGAGATTAGACCAACCGAAGCTTTCTTT	TRBV19	TRBJ1-1	-	TRBD1
CASSDRHEKLFF	TGTGCCTCCTCGGACAGGCACGAAAAACTGTTTTTT	TRBV28	TRBJ1-4	-	TRBD1
CASSESTVNNSPLHF	TGTGCCAGCAGTGAATCGACAGTCAATAATTCACCCCTCCACTTT	TRBV6-1	TRBJ1-6	-	-
CASSSFPGQGGGYTF	TGTGCCAGCAGCTCTTTCCCGGGACAGGGAGGTGGCTACACCTTC	TRBV7-8	TRBJ1-2	-	TRBD1
CASSLDRYTGELFF	TGCGCCAGCAGCTTGGACAGATACACCGGGGAGCTGTTTTTT	TRBV5-1	TRBJ2-2	once	-
CASSPRPGGAFF	TGTGCCAGCAGTCCCAGGCCAGGGGGAGCTTTCTTT	TRBV6-6	TRBJ1-1	few	TRBD1
CASSIVNARLRPQHF	TGTGCCAGTAGTATAGTTAACGCGCGTCTAAGACCCCAGCATTTT	TRBV19	TRBJ1-5	few	-
CASSLTNAAYNEQFF	TGTGCCAGCAGCTTGACTAACGCTGCCTACAATGAGCAGTTCTTC	TRBV7-8	TRBJ2-1	once	-
CASSLMGGPPEPEAFF	TGTGCCAGCAGCTTGATGGGCGGGCCCCCCGAACCTGAAGCTTTCTTT	TRBV7-3	TRBJ1-1	-	-
CASRQGYAQYF	TGTGCCAGCAGGCAGGGATACGCGCAGTATTTT	TRBV27	TRBJ2-3	-	-
CASSGRGTVGGYTF	TGTGCCAGCAGCGGAAGAGGGACAGTTGGTGGCTACACCTTC	TRBV11-2	TRBJ1-2	-	TRBD1
CAGPDSGTGRFSGGRSGANVLTF	TGCGCCGGACCAGATTCCGGGACAGGGAGGTTTAGCGGGGGGCGCTCTGGGGCCAACGTCCTGACTTTC	TRBV23-1	TRBJ2-6	-	-
CASSQDRLRVGLDGYTF	TGCGCCAGCAGCCAAGATCGGCTCAGGGTGGGCTTAGATGGCTACACCTTC	TRBV4-3	TRBJ1-2	-	-
CASRERGGAINEQFF	TGTGCCAGCAGGGAGCGGGGGGGCGCAATCAATGAGCAGTTCTTC	TRBV2	TRBJ2-1	-	TRBD2
CAISDHPNTEAFF	TGTGCCATCAGTGATCATCCGAACACTGAAGCTTTCTTT	TRBV10-3	TRBJ1-1	few	-
CASTLDRGDTEAFF	TGTGCCAGCACCCTGGACAGGGGTGACACTGAAGCTTTCTTT	TRBV6-6	TRBJ1-1	-	TRBD1
CASSLWVRVVETEAFF	TGTGCCAGCAGCTTATGGGTCAGGGTAGTAGAAACTGAAGCTTTCTTT	TRBV7-8	TRBJ1-1	-	-
CASSIQGAKEKLFF	TGTGCCAGCAGCATCCAGGGGGCTAAGGAAAAACTGTTTTTT	TRBV5-4	TRBJ1-4	-	TRBD1
CASSLRTGFDSPLHF	TGCGCCAGCAGCTTACGGACAGGGTTCGATTCACCCCTCCACTTT	TRBV5-1	TRBJ1-6	-	TRBD1
CAWGFTGSYGYTF	TGTGCCTGGGGTTTCACGGGGTCCTATGGCTACACCTTC	TRBV30	TRBJ1-2	-	-
CASSLELRRGNGYTF	TGTGCCAGCAGCTTAGAACTACGCAGGGGGAATGGCTACACCTTC	TRBV7-2	TRBJ1-2	-	TRBD1
CASSSGQSVQPQHF	TGTGCCAGCAGTTCAGGACAGTCGGTTCAGCCCCAGCATTTT	TRBV6-1	TRBJ1-5	few	-
CASRQGGSNQPQHF	TGTGCCAGCAGACAGGGGGGTAGCAATCAGCCCCAGCATTTT	TRBV28	TRBJ1-5	-	TRBD1
CASRLTGNTEAFF	TGTGCCAGCAGGTTAACAGGGAACACTGAAGCTTTCTTT	TRBV6-5	TRBJ1-1	-	-
CASSAGQSNTEAFF	TGTGCCAGCAGCGCGGGACAGTCGAACACTGAAGCTTTCTTT	TRBV9	TRBJ1-1	-	TRBD1
CASSWGQGVYEQYF	TGTGCCAGCAGTTGGGGACAGGGAGTCTACGAGCAGTACTTC	TRBV6-5	TRBJ2-7	-	TRBD1
CASSQPPSVGGEQYF	TGCGCCAGCAGCCAACCGCCCTCAGTCGGGGGCGAGCAGTACTTC	TRBV4-1	TRBJ2-7	-	-
CASSSGQYNNSPLHF	TGTGCCAGCAGCTCGGGACAGTATAATAATTCACCCCTCCACTTT	TRBV7-9	TRBJ1-6	once	TRBD1
CASSQGSNLPLHF	TGTGCCAGCAGCCAAGGTAGCAATTTACCCCTCCACTTT	TRBV4-2	TRBJ1-6	-	-
CASSLVGANTEAFF	TGCGCCAGCAGCTTGGTAGGGGCGAACACTGAAGCTTTCTTT	TRBV5-1	TRBJ1-1	-	-
CASSPQGLAGSYEQYF	TGTGCCAGCAGCCCCCAGGGACTAGCGGGCTCCTACGAGCAGTACTTC	TRBV9	TRBJ2-7	-	TRBD2
CASSFGVSTLNEKLFF	TGTGCCAGCAGCTTCGGAGTTTCTACGTTAAATGAAAAACTGTTTTTT	TRBV5-6	TRBJ1-4	-	-
CASRPAGGAFNQPQHF	TGTGCCAGCAGGCCCGCAGGGGGCGCGTTCAATCAGCCCCAGCATTTT	TRBV7-2	TRBJ1-5	-	TRBD1
CASSPPFHEQFF	TGTGCCAGCAGCCCCCCCTTCCATGAGCAGTTCTTC	TRBV7-6	TRBJ2-1	-	-
CATGTGGRNQPQHF	TGTGCCACAGGGACAGGGGGCCGGAATCAGCCCCAGCATTTT	TRBV10-3	TRBJ1-5	once	TRBD1
CASSLGTSGGVSTDTQYF	TGTGCCAGCAGTTTAGGGACTAGCGGGGGGGTAAGCACAGATACGCAGTATTTT	TRBV28	TRBJ2-3	few	TRBD2
CASSSGVSTNEKLFF	TGTGCCAGCAGTTCAGGGGTATCTACTAATGAAAAACTGTTTTTT	TRBV5-4	TRBJ1-4	once	-
CASTPTGGGYGYTF	TGTGCCAGCACCCCGACAGGGGGAGGCTATGGCTACACCTTC	TRBV6-5	TRBJ1-2	few	TRBD1
CASSPRDMSSGNTIYF	TGTGCCAGCAGCCCAAGGGACATGAGCTCTGGAAACACCATATATTTT	TRBV9	TRBJ1-3	few	-
CASSSGQGIGEKLFF	TGTGCTAGCAGCTCTGGACAGGGAATAGGAGAAAAACTGTTTTTT	TRBV7-7	TRBJ1-4	-	TRBD1
CASSLTSGQGDTQYF	TGTGCCAGCTCACTAACCTCCGGACAGGGAGATACGCAGTATTTT	TRBV18	TRBJ2-3	-	TRBD1
CASLHRASSYNSPLHF	TGTGCCAGCCTCCACAGGGCCAGCTCCTATAATTCACCCCTCCACTTT	TRBV2	TRBJ1-6	-	-
CASRIAGGSHEQYF	TGCGCCAGCAGAATAGCGGGGGGTAGTCACGAGCAGTACTTC	TRBV10-2	TRBJ2-7	-	TRBD2